The present T cell receptor (beta chain) was sequenced within a study of shared clonotypes between healthy human individuals. In the study overall: With ages of 18 to 49, the donors were two women and three men.

A note on this clone: The antigen is undetermined.

Naive CD8 isolation took CD45RO-negative cells positively selected for CCR7 and excluded terminally differentiated effector memory CD45RA+ cells. Study findings and constraints: Among the subsets, naive ones generally showed larger estimated richness than memory ones.

Over several immunoSEQ plates, each subset's genomic DNA was distributed in even portions. TCRdb keeps only in-frame clones here, not all; method: immunoSEQ multiplex PCR. Of some 2 million clones in the sample, about 95% were seen once. V lost 0 bases and J lost 1; bases outside the gene matches: 14. The germline gives CDR1 LNHNV, CDR2 YYDKDF (reference sequence). The CDR3 extends over 19 amino acids. The V and J genes are TRBV15 and TRBJ2-5, with TRBD1 matching 7 bases. The sequence came from a man aged 18 to 29 in good health. The sample comprised naive CD8+ T cells sorted from blood. The chain's CDR3 is CATSRDSFGAGGSQETQYF. As DNA, the CDR3 is TGTGCCACCAGCAGAGATTCGTTTGGTGCAGGGGGATCCCAAGAGACCCAGTACTTC.